The present T cell receptor (beta chain) was sequenced within a study of beta chain features in type 1 diabetes. V lost 1 base to trimming and J lost 2 bases, with 6 bases between them. The germline CDR1 and CDR2 sequences are SGHDT and YYEEEE. This CDR3 is built from 13 residues. Study results and caveats: TCRB CDR3s from Type 1 diabetes patients were moderately but significantly shorter in all four CD4+ subsets. Sequencing the cDNA could make cells with high TCR expression show up more than they should. The similarity of naive, central memory and Treg TCRB repertoires appeared greater among patients than among healthy donors.

On this clone itself: The antigen remains unidentified.

The authors reverse transcribed all of the isolated RNA, so sequencing captured expressed TCRB transcripts. The table came from immunoSEQ multiplex PCR; TCRdb's copy has only in-frame clones and leaves some out. Of some 240,000 clones listed, approximately 16% were seen once; the top ten hold 0.07% to 0.095%. A sort by CD45RO/CCR7/CD25/CD127/CD95/CD27 yielded CD4+ naive, central memory, regulatory and stem cell-like memory cells. The source material was naive CD4+ T cells from blood. This rearrangement joins TRBV5-6 to TRBJ2-5; D ambiguous. This receptor was obtained from a man younger than 45 with type 1 diabetes. CDR3 sequence: CASSLFKQETQYF. CDR3 bases: TGTGCCAGCAGCTTGTTCAAACAAGAGACCCAGTACTTC. Drawing the rest from reference TRBV5-6 and TRBJ2-5, the complete variable domain is DAGVTQSPTHLIKTRGQQVTLRCSPKSGHDTVSWYQQALGQGPQFIFQYYEEEERQRGNFPDRFSGHQFPNYSSELNVNALLLGDSALYLCASSLFKQETQYFGPGTRLLVL.